This TCR beta chain was identified during a study of cytomegalovirus exposure and HLA in healthy donors. About the research overall: Approximately 85 million unique TCRs from HLA-typed donors were held in an early data release.

Whole-study results and caveats: The study had only CMV serostatus as immune exposure information.

In the case of this clone: Its antigen is not identified.

13 Jbeta primers and 60 Vbeta primers were used for the PCR. Sequencing was performed with immunoSEQ multiplex PCR; in TCRdb, only in-frame clones are kept and a portion is missing. The repertoire holds around 200,000 clones, with 60% to 80% as singletons. With V trimmed by 7 bases and J by 6 bases, 8 bases remained unmatched. The CDR3 is 16 amino acids. Germline V gene lookup returns CDR1 LNHNV and CDR2 YYDKDF (reference sequence). The chain uses TRBV15 and TRBJ2-2, with 13 bases identical to TRBD2. The sample comprised PBMCs. The source is a man between 18 and 35 years old in good health and CMV-seronegative. The CDR3 sequence: CATKFTSGGAPGELFF. The CDR3 coding sequence is TGTGCCACCAAATTTACTAGCGGGGGGGCCCCCGGGGAGCTGTTTTTT. The full variable domain, with the rest looked up from reference TRBV15 and TRBJ2-2, is DAMVIQNPRYQVTQFGKPVTLSCSQTLNHNVMYWYQQKSSQAPKLLFHYYDKDFNNEADTPDNFQSRRPNTSFCFLDIRSPGLGDTAMYLCATKFTSGGAPGELFFGEGSRLTVL.